One and the same sample provided the 30 T cell receptor beta chains below, sequenced in a study of blood T cell repertoires in COVID-19. Sequencing used immunoSEQ multiplex PCR; TCRdb keeps in-frame clones, though not all of them. Of roughly 84,000 clones in the sample, 75% to 85% were seen once. Input material: peripheral blood. The receptors were gathered from a woman aged 40 to 49 with active or convalescent COVID-19.

In nucleotides, the CDR3 is TGTGCCAGCAGTTTAAGGTTACTAGAAGCTTTCTTT. Translated, it gives CASSLRLLEAFF. This rearrangement joins TRBV28 to TRBJ1-1; the D is unclear. Trimming stripped 2 bases from V and 8 bases from J, with 9 bases between. Germline CDR1 reads MDHEN; CDR2 reads SYDVKM. The CDR3 is made up of 12 amino acids. The full variable domain, rest sourced from reference TRBV28 and TRBJ1-1, is DVKVTQSSRYLVKRTGEKVFLECVQDMDHENMFWYRQDPGLGLRLIYFSYDVKMKEKGDIPEGYSVSREKKERFSLILESASTNQTSMYLCASSLRLLEAFFGQGTRLTVV.

The chain links TRBV6-2 or TRBV6-3 to TRBJ2-7; the D is unclear. V lost 4 bases and J 3 bases, leaving 19 bases between the germline ends. CDR1 MNHEY and CDR2 SVGEGT come from the germline V gene. The CDR3 is 16 amino acids. Written as DNA, the CDR3 is TGTGCCAGCAGTTCCCCCGACATTTCTTCTTTCTACGAGCAGTACTTC. This encodes CASSSPDISSFYEQYF.

The chain carries TRBV6-2 or TRBV6-3 and TRBJ2-1, with D hard to call. CDR3 length: 15 amino acids. The germline V and J ends were trimmed by 2 bases and 8 bases, with 16 bases remaining between them. Per germline, CDR1 MNHEY and CDR2 SVGEGT. The chain's CDR3 is CASSYVRVGRDEQFF. The CDR3 coding sequence is TGTGCCAGCAGTTACGTCCGTGTGGGCCGCGATGAGCAGTTCTTC.

The chain is built from TRBV4-3 and TRBJ2-3; 7 nucleotides align to TRBD1. Germline V gene sequence: CDR1 LGHNA, CDR2 YSLEER. V lost 3 bases and J lost 1; bases outside the gene matches: 4. This CDR3 has 15 amino acids. In nucleotides, the CDR3 is TGCGCCAGCAGCCAGGGGACAGTGCGCACAGATACGCAGTATTTT. Its translation is CASSQGTVRTDTQYF.

The chain uses TRBV27 and TRBJ2-4; no reliable D call. The germline gives CDR1 MNHEY, CDR2 SMNVEV (reference sequence). V shed 8 bases and J shed 0 bases, with 8 bases lying between them. The CDR3 contains 13 residues. The CDR3 coding sequence is TGTGCCAGCGGGCCCCTAGCCAAAAACATTCAGTACTTC. Encoded protein: CASGPLAKNIQYF.

The rearrangement links TRBV9 to TRBJ2-1; 9 bases line up with TRBD2. This CDR3 region has 15 residues. In germline, CDR1 is SGDLS, CDR2 YYNGEE. Unmatched junction bases numbered 10, after V lost 3 bases and J lost 9 bases. The CDR3 sequence: CASSANLAGASEQFF. Here the CDR3 DNA reads TGTGCCAGCAGCGCAAACTTAGCGGGAGCGAGTGAGCAGTTCTTC.

The rearrangement links TRBV15 to TRBJ2-5; 12 bases are a match to TRBD2. The germline gives CDR1 LNHNV, CDR2 YYDKDF (reference sequence). The trim removed 4 bases at V and 1 base at J, leaving 4 bases unmatched. The CDR3 is made up of 16 amino acids. Here the CDR3 reads CATSMGLAGPQETQYF. Here the CDR3 DNA reads TGTGCCACCAGCATGGGACTAGCGGGCCCCCAAGAGACCCAGTACTTC. Full variable domain (remainder filled in from reference TRBV15 and TRBJ2-5): DAMVIQNPRYQVTQFGKPVTLSCSQTLNHNVMYWYQQKSSQAPKLLFHYYDKDFNNEADTPDNFQSRRPNTSFCFLDIRSPGLGDTAMYLCATSMGLAGPQETQYFGPGTRLLVL.

The chain combines TRBV6-5 with TRBJ2-7; TRBD1 matches at 7 bases. V lost 6 bases and J lost 6; bases outside the gene matches: 11. This CDR3 is built from 14 residues. Germline CDR1 reads MNHEY; CDR2 reads SVGAGI. The CDR3 bases are TGTGCCAGCAGGACAAAACAGGGGTTAGGCGAGCAGTACTTC. Translated: CASRTKQGLGEQYF.

The chain combines TRBV18 with TRBJ2-1; tentative D call: TRBD2 (5 bases). Germline V CDR1 and CDR2: KGHSH, LQKENI. The V and J ends lost 1 base and 4 bases respectively, with 17 bases between them. The CDR3 has 17 residues. The CDR3 DNA reads TGTGCCAGCTCACCACGGGTACTAGACGTTAATTACAATGAGCAGTTCTTC. Translation: CASSPRVLDVNYNEQFF.

The J gene is TRBJ2-2, the V gene TRBV11-2; 10 nucleotides match TRBD2. This CDR3 has 16 residues. With 1 base clipped from V and 7 bases from J, the junction kept 6 bases outside the gene matches. Germline V CDR1 and CDR2: SGHAT, FQNNGV. CDR3 in DNA: TGTGCCAGCAGCTTAGGTGGACTAGCGGCTGGCGGGGAGCTGTTTTTT. Amino acid sequence: CASSLGGLAAGGELFF.

The V and J genes are TRBV5-1 and TRBJ2-5; weak D call: TRBD2 (5 bases). CDR3 length equals 14 residues. Germline loops: CDR1 SGHRS, CDR2 YFSETQ. V lost 0 bases and J 5 bases, leaving 11 bases between the germline ends. CDR3: CASSLEARGETQYF. Written as DNA, the CDR3 is TGCGCCAGCAGCTTGGAGGCCAGAGGGGAGACCCAGTACTTC.

This chain joins TRBV28 and TRBJ1-5, with unresolved D. Trimming pared 8 bases from V and 4 bases from J, leaving 3 bases between. Germline loops: CDR1 MDHEN, CDR2 SYDVKM. The length of the CDR3 is 10 residues. DNA for the CDR3: TGTGCCAGCTCGAATCAGCCCCAGCATTTT. As protein: CASSNQPQHF.

The V and J genes are TRBV28 and TRBJ1-2, with D perhaps matching TRBD1 (6 bases). This CDR3 has 12 amino acids. From germline, CDR1 is MDHEN and CDR2 SYDVKM. V shed 7 bases and J shed 7 bases, with 13 bases lying between them. In DNA form, the CDR3 reads TGTGCCAGCAAGGGGGGGTTTGGTGGCTACACCTTC. Translating it yields CASKGGFGGYTF.

V gene TRBV19 combines with J gene TRBJ1-2, with TRBD1 as a possible D gene (6 bases). V was trimmed by 5 bases and J by 4 bases, leaving 14 bases between them. Germline V CDR1 and CDR2: LNHDA, SQIVND (reference sequence). The CDR3 runs to 14 residues. CDR3 DNA sequence: TGTGCCAGTAGTCCGAGCACAGGGCGCTATGGCTACACCTTC. Its protein is CASSPSTGRYGYTF.

The chain employs TRBV11-1 and TRBJ2-1; a possible D gene is TRBD2 (6 bases). CDR3 size: 15 residues. V was pared by 1 base and J by 6 bases, with 13 bases between. CDR1 is SGHAT, CDR2 FQDESV, per germline (reference sequence). CDR3 amino acids: CASSLETSPLNEQFF. CDR3 DNA sequence: TGTGCCAGCAGCTTAGAAACTAGCCCCCTCAATGAGCAGTTCTTC.

This sequence joins TRBV28 and TRBJ1-4; 7 bases fit TRBD1. CDR1 and CDR2 (germline): MDHEN, SYDVKM. The CDR3 consists of 17 residues. V shed 2 bases, J shed 3 bases, and the junction held 9 bases outside the gene matches. DNA for the CDR3: TGTGCCAGCAGTTTAAGTCCCCGGGACAGAGCTAATGAAAAACTGTTTTTT. It encodes CASSLSPRDRANEKLFF. Full variable domain (rest looked up from reference TRBV28 and TRBJ1-4): DVKVTQSSRYLVKRTGEKVFLECVQDMDHENMFWYRQDPGLGLRLIYFSYDVKMKEKGDIPEGYSVSREKKERFSLILESASTNQTSMYLCASSLSPRDRANEKLFFGSGTQLSVL.

CDR3 sequence (DNA): TGTGCCAGCAGTAAGCTAGCGGAGGACAATGAGCAGTTCTTC. As protein: CASSKLAEDNEQFF. The genes are TRBV28 and TRBJ2-1, with 7 bases aligning to TRBD2. The CDR3 extends over 14 amino acids. The V and J ends lost 5 bases and 5 bases, in that order; junction bases with no gene match: 6. The germline V gene has CDR1 MDHEN and CDR2 SYDVKM.

The chain has TRBV6-5 and TRBJ1-3; 9 nucleotides line up with TRBD1. Germline CDR1 and CDR2: MNHEY and SVGAGI. The CDR3 runs to 15 residues. V was clipped by 2 bases and J by 6 bases; unmatched bases: 5. The CDR3 DNA reads TGTGCCAGCAGTTACGGGACAGGGAGAGAAAACACCATATATTTT. Its protein product is CASSYGTGRENTIYF.

This clone has ten or more counts. This chain uses TRBV28 with TRBJ2-1; 14 bases are a match to TRBD2. The CDR3 has 19 amino acids. In germline, CDR1 is MDHEN, CDR2 SYDVKM. V shed 3 bases and J 0 bases; nucleotides not matched to a gene: 7. CDR3 amino acids: CASSFPGLAGGLSYNEQFF. The CDR3 coding sequence is TGTGCCAGCAGTTTCCCAGGACTAGCGGGAGGCCTCTCCTACAATGAGCAGTTCTTC.

The rearrangement uses TRBV10-1 and TRBJ2-7, with D hard to call. The CDR3 contains 15 residues. V shed 1 base and J shed 0 bases, with 10 bases lying between them. Germline CDR1 WNHNN, CDR2 SYGVQD (reference sequence). CDR3 protein: CASSEFGQDSYEQYF. The CDR3 DNA reads as TGCGCCAGCAGTGAGTTTGGCCAGGACTCCTACGAGCAGTACTTC.

This rearrangement joins TRBV9 to TRBJ2-2; D is uncertain. Germline V lookup: CDR1 SGDLS, CDR2 YYNGEE. V lost 0 bases to trimming and J lost 5 bases, with 8 bases between them. This CDR3 region has 14 residues. This CDR3 is CASSVGPGTGELFF. CDR3 bases: TGTGCCAGCAGCGTAGGGCCCGGGACCGGGGAGCTGTTTTTT. The complete variable domain, with remaining parts taken from reference TRBV9 and TRBJ2-2, reads DSGVTQTPKHLITATGQRVTLRCSPRSGDLSVYWYQQSLDQGLQFLIQYYNGEERAKGNILERFSAQQFPDLHSELNLSSLELGDSALYFCASSVGPGTGELFFGEGSRLTVL.

The rearrangement joins TRBV30 to TRBJ1-5; possibly TRBD1 for D (5 bases). This CDR3 has 12 amino acids. Trimming pared 2 bases from V and 9 bases from J, leaving 11 bases between. The germline V gene encodes CDR1 GTSNPN and CDR2 SVGIG (reference sequence). The CDR3 here is CAWSTTQGPQHF. Written as DNA, the CDR3 is TGTGCCTGGAGTACCACCCAGGGGCCCCAGCATTTT.

V usage is TRBV13 and J usage is TRBJ1-1, with D hard to call. The ends were cut back, 0 bases at V and 2 bases at J, with 13 bases in the middle. The CDR3 is 16 residues long. Germline V lookup: CDR1 PRHDT, CDR2 FYEKMQ (reference sequence). The DNA of the CDR3 is TGTGCCAGCAGCTTAGGCCTTTTTGCGGGCAACACTGAAGCTTTCTTT. Amino acids: CASSLGLFAGNTEAFF. The complete variable domain, with remaining parts taken from reference TRBV13 and TRBJ1-1, reads AAGVIQSPRHLIKEKRETATLKCYPIPRHDTVYWYQQGPGQDPQFLISFYEKMQSDKGSIPDRFSAQQFSDYHSELNMSSLELGDSALYFCASSLGLFAGNTEAFFGQGTRLTVV.

A few counts support this clone. The chain recombines TRBV27 with TRBJ2-3; D gene uncertain. The CDR3 runs to 14 residues. V was trimmed by 6 bases and J by 0 bases, leaving 10 bases between them. Germline values: CDR1 MNHEY, CDR2 SMNVEV (reference sequence). The CDR3 sequence is CASSITTSTDTQYF. As DNA, the CDR3 is TGTGCCAGCAGCATAACTACTAGCACAGATACGCAGTATTTT.

The chain's CDR3 is CASSQGTGIPYEQYF. The CDR3 DNA follows: TGTGCCAGCAGCCAAGGGACAGGGATACCCTACGAGCAGTACTTC. The chain links TRBV4-2 to TRBJ2-7; 8 positions agree with TRBD1. Germline V gene lookup returns CDR1 LGHNA and CDR2 YNFKEQ. This CDR3 has 15 residues. The V and J ends lost 1 base and 2 bases, in that order; junction bases with no gene match: 4.

This clone was recorded a few times. The chain uses TRBV9 and TRBJ1-5; the D gene is possibly TRBD1 (5 bases). The V gene lost 2 bases and the J gene lost 3 bases, with 9 bases spanning the gap. Per the germline V gene, CDR1 is SGDLS and CDR2 is YYNGEE. This CDR3 region has 14 residues. CDR3 DNA sequence: TGTGCCAGCAGCGTGGGGGGTTACAATCAGCCCCAGCATTTT. Protein: CASSVGGYNQPQHF.

This clone was detected once. This sequence joins TRBV21-1 and TRBJ2-3; the table calls TRBD1, which could not be checked here. TRBV21-1 is shown as a pseudogene. The CDR3 totals 17 residues. CDR3 sequence: CASSKSQGQGVTDTQYF. DNA of the CDR3: TGTGCCAGCAGCAAGTCTCAGGGGCAGGGGGTCACAGATACGCAGTATTTT.

This clone has a handful of counts. The chain joins TRBV18 to TRBJ2-3; 10 bases map to TRBD2. The CDR3 consists of 18 residues. Germline V gene data show CDR1 as KGHSH and CDR2 as LQKENI. J was trimmed by 2 bases and V by 4 bases; bases with no gene match: 12. DNA for the CDR3: TGTGCCAGCTCACGGGGTCTAGGACTAGCGGAATCCACAGATACGCAGTATTTT. It codes for CASSRGLGLAESTDTQYF.

V is TRBV28 and J is TRBJ2-3, with 10 bases that match TRBD2. CDR3 length: 16 amino acids. The ends lost 5 bases at V and 2 bases at J; junction bases unmatched: 7. CDR1 MDHEN and CDR2 SYDVKM come from the germline V gene. The CDR3 DNA is TGTGCCAGCAGTAATCCGGGACTAGCGTTCACAGATACGCAGTATTTT. Translation: CASSNPGLAFTDTQYF.

This clone was recorded a few times. This chain connects TRBV18 to TRBJ1-2; 9 bases map to TRBD1. The CDR3 covers 14 residues. V lost 6 bases to trimming and J lost 4 bases; unmatched junction nucleotides: 6. Per germline, CDR1 KGHSH and CDR2 LQKENI. CDR3 loop: CASSPDRGAYGYTF. CDR3 bases: TGTGCCAGCTCGCCCGACAGGGGGGCCTATGGCTACACCTTC.